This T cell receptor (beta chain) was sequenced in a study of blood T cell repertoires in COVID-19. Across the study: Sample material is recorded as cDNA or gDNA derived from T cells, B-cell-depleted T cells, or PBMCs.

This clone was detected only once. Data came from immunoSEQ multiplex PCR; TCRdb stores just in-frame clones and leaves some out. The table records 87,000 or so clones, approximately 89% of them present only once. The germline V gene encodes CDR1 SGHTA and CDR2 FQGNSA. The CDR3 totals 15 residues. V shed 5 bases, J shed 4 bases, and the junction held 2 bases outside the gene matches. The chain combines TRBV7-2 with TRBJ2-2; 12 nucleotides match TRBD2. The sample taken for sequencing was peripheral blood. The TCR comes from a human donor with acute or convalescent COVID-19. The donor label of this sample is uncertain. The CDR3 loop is CASSPSGGATGELFF. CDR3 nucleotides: TGTGCCAGCAGCCCTAGCGGGGGGGCCACCGGGGAGCTGTTTTTT.